This TCR beta chain came from a study of T cell repertoires in cytomegalovirus infection. Study details: Evidence of both CMV infection and a matching HLA type came from public TCR beta signatures.

Comment on this clonotype: The antigen remains unidentified.

The trim removed 5 bases at V and 0 bases at J, leaving 9 bases unmatched. This CDR3 spans 17 amino acids. The germline V gene encodes CDR1 SGHAT and CDR2 FQNNGV. Study observations and caveats: Individuals carrying CMV plus the relevant HLA were identified by cumulative frequency of public TCR beta families. CMV-specific TCR beta clonotypes restricted by HLA-C dominated the ex vivo response.

TCRdb redid the calling of the reads with MiXCR, one entry per CDR3 protein. The sample lists about 160,000 distinct CDR3 sequences; 15% to 20% were seen once. The specimen sequenced was CD8+ T cells from PBMCs. This TCR was recovered from a human donor in good health (CMV status not recorded). Some clones in this sample may be carry-over from other donors' samples. The J gene is TRBJ2-1, the V gene TRBV11-2; 8 positions match TRBD2. DNA of the CDR3: TGTGCCAGCAGCCTAGGGGAGCGGGAGTACTCCTACAATGAGCAGTTCTTC. This encodes CASSLGEREYSYNEQFF. Variable domain in full (rest from reference TRBV11-2 and TRBJ2-1): EAGVAQSPRYKIIEKRQSVAFWCNPISGHATLYWYQQILGQGPKLLIQFQNNGVVDDSQLPKDRFSAERLKGVDSTLKIQPAKLEDSAVYLCASSLGEREYSYNEQFFGPGTRLTVL.